This TCR beta chain came from a study of blood T cell repertoires in COVID-19. Whole-study context: Nucleic acid was either cDNA or gDNA, and it came from T cells, B-cell-depleted T cells, or PBMCs.

Source study methods: Reference gene primers were amplified, and this amplification served to estimate nucleated cell counts. Sequenced by immunoSEQ multiplex PCR; TCRdb stores in-frame clones only, minus some. The DNA gave D and trimming, while V, J and clone size come from that table. The repertoire has about 200,000 clones, approximately 89% of them found once; the top ten carry less than 4%. Trimming removed 2 bases from V and 2 bases from J, with 11 bases in between. The CDR3 is 15 amino acids. Germline V gives CDR1 SSHAT, CDR2 FNYEAQ (reference sequence). The sequenced sample consisted of PBMCs or T cells enriched from blood (not recorded which). V usage is TRBV7-7 and J usage is TRBJ2-3, with a tentative D call TRBD2 (7 bases). The receptor was isolated from a woman aged 30 to 39 with acute COVID-19. The CDR3 sequence is CASSLTGGPTDTQYF. DNA of the CDR3: TGTGCCAGCAGCTTAACCGGGGGGCCCACAGATACGCAGTATTTT.